This T cell receptor beta chain was obtained from a study of response to subunit inactivated influenza vaccine. Overall study results and limits: The authors put forward the suggestion that each seasonal influenza vaccination may bring in only a limited number of new T cells.

The CDR3 extends over 14 amino acids. The V gene end was trimmed by 7 bases and the J gene end by 5 bases; junction bases not matched to a gene: 9. Germline lookup yields CDR1 MNHEY and CDR2 SMNVEV (reference sequence). MiXCR, applied by TCRdb to the RT-PCR reads, yields one record per CDR3 protein. The sample includes around 570,000 distinct CDR3 sequences, about 8% seen only once; the top ten take over 10%. This clonotype was observed a few times. What it recognizes is unknown. V and J are TRBV27 and TRBJ2-3; 7 nucleotides align to TRBD2. Specimen: PBMCs from blood, collected roughly 24 months after vaccination. This clonotype was sampled from a man aged 50-75 years who received an inactivated influenza vaccine. CDR3: CASTREGRLDTQYF. The CDR3 nucleotides read TGTGCCAGCACGAGGGAGGGCCGTTTAGATACGCAGTATTTT.